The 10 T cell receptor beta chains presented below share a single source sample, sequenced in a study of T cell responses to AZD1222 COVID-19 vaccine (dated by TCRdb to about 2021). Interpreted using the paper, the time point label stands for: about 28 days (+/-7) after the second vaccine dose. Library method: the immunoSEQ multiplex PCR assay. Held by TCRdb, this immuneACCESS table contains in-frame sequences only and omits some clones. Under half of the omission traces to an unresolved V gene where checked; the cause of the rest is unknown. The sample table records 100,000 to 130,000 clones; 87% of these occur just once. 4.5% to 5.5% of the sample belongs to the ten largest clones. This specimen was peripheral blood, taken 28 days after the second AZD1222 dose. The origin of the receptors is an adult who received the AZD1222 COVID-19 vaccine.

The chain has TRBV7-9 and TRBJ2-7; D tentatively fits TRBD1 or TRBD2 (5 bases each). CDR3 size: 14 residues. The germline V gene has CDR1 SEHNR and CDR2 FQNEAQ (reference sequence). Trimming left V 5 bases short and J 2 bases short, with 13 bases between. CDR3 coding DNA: TGTGCCAGCAGCCCAGGGACGACAACCTACGAGCAGTACTTC. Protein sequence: CASSPGTTTYEQYF.

The CDR3 loop reads CASSTAQGRGQPQHF. CDR3 DNA sequence: TGTGCCAGCAGCACTGCACAGGGGAGAGGTCAGCCCCAGCATTTT. V is TRBV28 and J is TRBJ1-5; 7 nucleotides line up with TRBD1. This CDR3 spans 15 amino acids. V gave up 6 bases and J gave up 6 bases; unmatched junction bases: 11. Germline V CDR1 and CDR2: MDHEN, SYDVKM.

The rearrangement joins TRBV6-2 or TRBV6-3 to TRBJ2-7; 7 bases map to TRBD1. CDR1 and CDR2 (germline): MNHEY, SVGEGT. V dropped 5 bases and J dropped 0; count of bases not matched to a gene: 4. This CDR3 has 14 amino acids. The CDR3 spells CASSHRGSSYEQYF. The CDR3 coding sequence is TGTGCCAGCAGTCACAGGGGTAGCTCCTACGAGCAGTACTTC.

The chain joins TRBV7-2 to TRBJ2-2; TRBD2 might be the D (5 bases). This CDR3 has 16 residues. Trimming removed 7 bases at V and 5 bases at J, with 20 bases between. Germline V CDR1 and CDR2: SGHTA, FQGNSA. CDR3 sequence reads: CASNQLAGDRTGELFF. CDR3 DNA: TGTGCCAGCAACCAACTGGCCGGGGATAGGACCGGGGAGCTGTTTTTT.

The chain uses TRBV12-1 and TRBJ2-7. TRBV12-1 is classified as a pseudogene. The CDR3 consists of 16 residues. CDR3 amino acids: CASSFELERVLREQYF. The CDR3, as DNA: TGTGCCAGCAGCTTTGAGCTTGAAAGGGTTCTACGCGAGCAGTACTTC.

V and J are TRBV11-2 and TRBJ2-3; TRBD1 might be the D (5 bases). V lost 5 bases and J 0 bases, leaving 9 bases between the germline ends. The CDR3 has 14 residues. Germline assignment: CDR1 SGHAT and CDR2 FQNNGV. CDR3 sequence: CASSPDKSTDTQYF. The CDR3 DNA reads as TGTGCCAGCAGCCCGGACAAAAGCACAGATACGCAGTATTTT.

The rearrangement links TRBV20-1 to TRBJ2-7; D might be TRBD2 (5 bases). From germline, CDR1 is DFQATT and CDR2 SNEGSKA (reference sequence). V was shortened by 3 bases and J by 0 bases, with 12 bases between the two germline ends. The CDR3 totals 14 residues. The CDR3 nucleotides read TGCAGTGCTAGTGGTAGCGCTAGCTCCTACGAGCAGTACTTC. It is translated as CSASGSASSYEQYF.

CDR3: CAWRPGVRLSSYNSPLHF. The DNA of the CDR3 is TGTGCCTGGAGGCCAGGGGTACGACTAAGCTCCTATAATTCACCCCTCCACTTT. V is TRBV30 and J is TRBJ1-6; TRBD1 might be the D (6 bases). The V end was cut by 3 bases, the J end by 0 bases, with 18 bases between. In germline, CDR1 is GTSNPN, CDR2 SVGIG (reference sequence). The CDR3 covers 18 residues.

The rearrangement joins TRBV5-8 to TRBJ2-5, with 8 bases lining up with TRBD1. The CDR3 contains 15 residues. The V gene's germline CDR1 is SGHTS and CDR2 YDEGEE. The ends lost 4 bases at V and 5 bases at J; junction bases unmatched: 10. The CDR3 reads CASSLGQAGFETQYF. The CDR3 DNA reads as TGTGCCAGCAGCCTGGGACAGGCCGGCTTCGAGACCCAGTACTTC.

In nucleotides, the CDR3 is TGTGCCAGCAGCTTAGACCCGATGTCCGGGCAGTACTTC. Translating it yields CASSLDPMSGQYF. The chain joins TRBV7-9 to TRBJ2-7; D remains ambiguous. The CDR3 runs 13 residues. The germline CDR1 and CDR2 sequences are SEHNR and FQNEAQ (reference sequence). V lost 1 base and J 9 bases, leaving 13 bases between the germline ends.